The 16 T cell receptor beta chains below were found in one sample sequenced in a study of tumor-infiltrating lymphocytes in primary liver carcinoma. Unsorted whole blood served as the source of blood RNA, and germline DNA was extracted as well. A constant-region primer served to make TCR beta cDNA from about 0.45 ug total RNA. For TCR beta, libraries were produced by three nested multiplex PCR rounds using slightly modified ARM-PCR. Running about 11 cycles apiece, the first two PCR rounds relied on TRBV1-TRBV30 forward primers together with a C-beta reverse primer. TCRdb ran MiXCR on the multiplex PCR reads and lists one entry per CDR3 protein. Of approximately 330,000 distinct CDR3 sequences in the sample, roughly 61% were seen once. The sequenced sample consisted of peripheral blood. Receptors were obtained from a man aged 35 to 55 with primary liver carcinoma and hepatitis B virus infection.

A note on this clonotype: Likely a read error: the CDR3 ends without its conserved phenylalanine or tryptophan. This chain joins TRBV11-2 and TRBJ2-7; no clear D gene. V was cut by 1 base and J by 2 bases, with 6 bases left in between. CDR3 length equals 13 residues. CDR1 SGHAT and CDR2 FQNNGV come from the germline V gene. In DNA form, the CDR3 reads TGTGCCAGCAGCTTAGGGTTGACCTACGAGCAGTACTAC. It is translated as CASSLGLTYEQYY.

The gene calls are TRBV6-2 or TRBV6-3 and TRBJ2-7; the match to TRBD2 covers 13 bases. This CDR3 is built from 15 residues. J was trimmed by 7 bases and V by 6 bases; bases with no gene match: 9. Germline CDR1 and CDR2: MNHEY and SVGEGT. As DNA, the CDR3 is TGTGCCAGCAGAAAAGGACTAGCGGGAGAGTGGGAGCAGTACTTC. Its protein is CASRKGLAGEWEQYF.

This clonotype occurred many times. The rearrangement uses TRBV12-3 or TRBV12-4 and TRBJ2-1; tentatively, D is TRBD2 (6 bases). V dropped 5 bases and J dropped 6 bases, with 14 bases sitting between them. The CDR3 has 14 amino acids. The CDR3 spells CASSRRAGINEQFF. Written as DNA, the CDR3 is TGTGCCAGCAGTAGGAGGGCTGGGATCAATGAGCAGTTCTTC.

On this clonotype itself: One junction end disagrees with the germline gene, perhaps due to a read error. The gene calls are TRBV29-1 and TRBJ1-6; no definite D call. In germline, CDR1 is SQVTM, CDR2 ANQGSEA. This CDR3 contains 14 residues. DNA for the CDR3: TGCGGCGTCCTCTGTCAGAACTGTAATTCACCCCTCCACTTT. It yields the protein CGVLCQNCNSPLHF.

Details on this clonotype: An end of the junction differs from the germline gene, which may be a read error. V is TRBV14 and J is TRBJ2-7, with 9 bases lining up with TRBD2. Per germline, CDR1 SGHDN and CDR2 FVKESK. The CDR3 sequence is 15 residues long. The CDR3 nucleotides read TGTGCCAGGAGCCAAGGGACTAGCTTATCCTACGAGCAGTACTTC. Its protein is CARSQGTSLSYEQYF.

Of note for this clonotype: Likely a read error: the CDR3 ends without its conserved phenylalanine or tryptophan. V is TRBV10-3 and J is TRBJ2-5; D is unclear. Germline assignment: CDR1 ENHRY and CDR2 SYGVKD. The CDR3 extends over 12 amino acids. The CDR3 DNA reads as TGTACCATCAGAGATCGTGGAGAGACCCAGTACTCC. This gives the protein CTIRDRGETQYS.

V and J are TRBV11-2 and TRBJ2-1, with D tentatively TRBD2 (5 bases). This CDR3 has 14 amino acids. Trimming removed 6 bases at V and 7 bases at J, with 16 bases between. CDR1 and CDR2 from the germline V gene are SGHAT and FQNNGV. Here the CDR3 DNA reads TGTGCCAGCAGTTCAGCGGACCCTGGGAATGAGCAGTTCTTC. This gives the protein CASSSADPGNEQFF.

As regards this clonotype: Since the CDR3 does not end with the conserved phenylalanine or tryptophan, this likely comes from a read error. The limits of the CDR3 on the DNA are not certain, so only TCRdb's listed CDR3 is given. The rearrangement joins TRBV4-3 to TRBJ2-2. The CDR3 is 16 amino acids long, termini counted. Germline values: CDR1 LGHNA, CDR2 YSLEER. The CDR3 reads CASSQGSALNTGEPFL.

This clonotype was detected only once. This chain uses TRBV11-2 with TRBJ2-5; TRBD1 is a possible D gene (6 bases). Per the germline V gene, CDR1 is SGHAT and CDR2 is FQNNGV. This CDR3 spans 16 amino acids. The CDR3 region is CISSLAVSGVKETQYF. CDR3 nucleotide sequence: TGTATCAGCAGCTTAGCCGTTTCAGGGGTCAAAGAGACCCAGTACTTC.

With respect to this clonotype: A much more abundant neighbour one base away suggests this may be a read error. The chain employs TRBV10-2 and TRBJ2-7; 10 bases map to TRBD1. Germline values: CDR1 WSHSY, CDR2 SAAADI. This CDR3 has 16 amino acids. V lost 5 bases to trimming and J lost 5 bases; unmatched junction nucleotides: 12. CDR3: CASSRSGTGENHEQYF. As DNA, the CDR3 is TGCGCCAGCAGTCGGAGTGGGACAGGGGAGAACCACGAGCAGTACTTC.

The rearrangement uses TRBV5-1 and TRBJ1-2, with D unresolved. From germline, CDR1 is SGHRS and CDR2 YFSETQ. CDR3 length equals 15 residues. Trimming took 8 bases from V and 2 from J, leaving 19 bases between them. The CDR3 sequence: CARRYGSGSNYGYTF. The CDR3 DNA follows: TGCGCCAGGAGATACGGATCAGGATCGAACTATGGCTACACCTTC.

As regards this clonotype: An end of the junction differs from the germline gene, which may be a read error. The V and J genes are TRBV10-3 and TRBJ1-5, with D perhaps matching TRBD1 (5 bases). This CDR3 has 14 amino acids. Germline V gene sequence: CDR1 ENHRY, CDR2 SYGVKD. The CDR3 DNA is TGTGCCATCAGTGCGGGGCATCCCAATCAGCCCAAGCATTTT. As protein: CAISAGHPNQPKHF.

This clonotype has just one count. Mismatch with germline at one junction end may stem from a read error. J is TRBJ2-1 and V is TRBV7-3, with D possibly being TRBD2 (5 bases). This CDR3 is 13 amino acids long. Germline loops: CDR1 SGHTA, CDR2 FQGTGA. The CDR3 spells CASSSLVNNKQFF. CDR3 DNA: TGTGCCAGCAGCTCACTAGTGAACAATAAGCAGTTCTTC.

The V gene is TRBV11-2, the J gene TRBJ2-7; D ambiguous. Germline CDR1 is SGHAT and CDR2 is FQNNGV. The V gene lost 10 bases and the J gene lost 4 bases, with 17 bases spanning the gap. This CDR3 is 13 amino acids long. CDR3 protein: CAIILGTDYEQYF. CDR3 nucleotides: TGTGCCATCATCTTAGGAACAGATTACGAGCAGTACTTC.

The rearrangement uses TRBV6-5 and TRBJ2-7, with D perhaps TRBD2 (5 bases). The CDR3 is made up of 15 amino acids. V lost 5 bases to trimming and J lost 4 bases, with 18 bases between them. Germline V gene data show CDR1 as MNHEY and CDR2 as SVGAGI. The CDR3 DNA reads TGTGCCAGCAGTACAGAGCGTGAGGGCTCATACGAGCAGTACTTC. Translation: CASSTEREGSYEQYF.

With regard to this clonotype: Germline is not matched at one junction end, which may reflect a read error. This rearrangement joins TRBV12-3 or TRBV12-4 to TRBJ2-5; no clear D gene. The CDR3 runs 14 residues. CDR3 amino acids: CVSSLGQVGETQYF. The CDR3 nucleotides are TGTGTCAGCAGTTTAGGGCAGGTCGGAGAGACCCAATACTTC.